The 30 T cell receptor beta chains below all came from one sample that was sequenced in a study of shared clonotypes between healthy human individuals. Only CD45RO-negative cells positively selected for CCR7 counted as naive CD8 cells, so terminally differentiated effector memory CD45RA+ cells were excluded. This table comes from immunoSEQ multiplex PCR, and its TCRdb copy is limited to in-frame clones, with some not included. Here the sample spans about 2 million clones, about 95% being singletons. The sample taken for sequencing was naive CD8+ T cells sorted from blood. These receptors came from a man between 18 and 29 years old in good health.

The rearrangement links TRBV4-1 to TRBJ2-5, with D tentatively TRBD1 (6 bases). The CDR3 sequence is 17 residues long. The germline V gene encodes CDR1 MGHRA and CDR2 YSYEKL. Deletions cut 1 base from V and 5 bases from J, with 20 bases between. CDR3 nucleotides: TGCGCCAGCAGCCAAGCTGCCGGCCTGGACAGCGGTGAGACCCAGTACTTC. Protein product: CASSQAAGLDSGETQYF.

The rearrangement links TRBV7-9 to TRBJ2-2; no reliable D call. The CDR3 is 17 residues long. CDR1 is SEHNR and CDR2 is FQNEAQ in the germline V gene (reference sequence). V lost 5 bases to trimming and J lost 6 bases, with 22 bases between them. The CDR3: CASSNLQTLAQAGELFF. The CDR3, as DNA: TGTGCCAGCAGCAACCTTCAAACCCTTGCTCAAGCCGGGGAGCTGTTTTTT.

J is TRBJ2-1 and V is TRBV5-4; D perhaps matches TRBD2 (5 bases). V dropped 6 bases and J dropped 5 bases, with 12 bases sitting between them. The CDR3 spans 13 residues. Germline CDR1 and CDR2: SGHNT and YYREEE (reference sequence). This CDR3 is CASTSGNDNEQFF. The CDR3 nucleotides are TGTGCCAGCACGTCGGGAAACGACAATGAGCAGTTCTTC.

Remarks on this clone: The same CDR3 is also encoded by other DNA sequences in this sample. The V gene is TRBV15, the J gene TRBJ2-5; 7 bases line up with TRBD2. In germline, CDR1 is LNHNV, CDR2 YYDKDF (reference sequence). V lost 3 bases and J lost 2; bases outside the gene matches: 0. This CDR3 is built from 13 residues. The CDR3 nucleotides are TGTGCCACCAGCAGGGGGGGGCAAGAGACCCAGTACTTC. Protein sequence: CATSRGGQETQYF.

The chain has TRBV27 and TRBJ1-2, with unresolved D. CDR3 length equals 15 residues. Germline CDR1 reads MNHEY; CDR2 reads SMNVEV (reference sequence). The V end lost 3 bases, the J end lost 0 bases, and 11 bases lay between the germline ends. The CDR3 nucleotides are TGTGCCAGCAGTTTTTCCGGCGCGGCTAACTATGGCTACACCTTC. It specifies CASSFSGAANYGYTF.

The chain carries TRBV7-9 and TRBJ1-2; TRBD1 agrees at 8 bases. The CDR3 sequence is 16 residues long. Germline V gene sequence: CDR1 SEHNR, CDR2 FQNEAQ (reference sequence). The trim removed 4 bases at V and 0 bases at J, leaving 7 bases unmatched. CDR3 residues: CASSSGGQGTNYGYTF. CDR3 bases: TGTGCCAGCAGCTCCGGTGGACAGGGCACTAACTATGGCTACACCTTC. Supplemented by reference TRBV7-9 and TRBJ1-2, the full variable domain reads DTGVSQNPRHKITKRGQNVTFRCDPISEHNRLYWYRQTLGQGPEFLTYFQNEAQLEKSRLLSDRFSAERPKGSFSTLEIQRTEQGDSAMYLCASSSGGQGTNYGYTFGSGTRLTVV.

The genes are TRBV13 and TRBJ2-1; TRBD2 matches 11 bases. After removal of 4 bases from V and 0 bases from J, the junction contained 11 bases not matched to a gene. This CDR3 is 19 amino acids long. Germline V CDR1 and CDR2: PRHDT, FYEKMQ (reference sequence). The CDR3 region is CASSSRLAGWGSSYNEQFF. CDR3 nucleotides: TGTGCCAGCAGCTCCCGACTAGCGGGGTGGGGTAGCTCCTACAATGAGCAGTTCTTC.

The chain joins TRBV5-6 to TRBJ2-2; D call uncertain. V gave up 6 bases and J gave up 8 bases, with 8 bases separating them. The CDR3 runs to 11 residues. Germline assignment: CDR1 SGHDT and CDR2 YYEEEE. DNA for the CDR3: TGTGCCAGCACCCTCGGAGGGGAGCTGTTTTTT. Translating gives CASTLGGELFF. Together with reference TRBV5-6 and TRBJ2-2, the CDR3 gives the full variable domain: DAGVTQSPTHLIKTRGQQVTLRCSPKSGHDTVSWYQQALGQGPQFIFQYYEEEERQRGNFPDRFSGHQFPNYSSELNVNALLLGDSALYLCASTLGGELFFGEGSRLTVL.

The CDR3: CASSVTRGSYNEQFF. The CDR3 coding sequence is TGTGCCAGCAGCGTTACCAGGGGCTCCTACAATGAGCAGTTCTTC. This sequence joins TRBV9 and TRBJ2-1, with a possible D match to TRBD1 (6 bases). The V end lost 2 bases, the J end lost 0 bases, and 9 bases lay between the germline ends. CDR1 is SGDLS and CDR2 is YYNGEE in the germline V gene. This CDR3 region has 15 residues.

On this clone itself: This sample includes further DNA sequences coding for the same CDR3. The CDR3 spells CASSPQGYEQYF. In DNA form, the CDR3 reads TGCGCCAGCAGCCCACAAGGCTACGAGCAGTACTTC. This sequence joins TRBV5-1 and TRBJ2-7; D is uncertain. The V end lost 4 bases, the J end lost 3 bases, and 8 bases lay between the germline ends. This CDR3 has 12 amino acids. Looked up from germline, CDR1 is SGHRS and CDR2 is YFSETQ.

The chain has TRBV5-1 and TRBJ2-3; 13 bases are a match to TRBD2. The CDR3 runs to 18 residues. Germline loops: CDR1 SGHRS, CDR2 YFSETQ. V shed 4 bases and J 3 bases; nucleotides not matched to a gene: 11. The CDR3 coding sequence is TGCGCCAGCAGCCGGAAGACTAGCGGGGGGCGAGGGACAGATACGCAGTATTTT. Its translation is CASSRKTSGGRGTDTQYF.

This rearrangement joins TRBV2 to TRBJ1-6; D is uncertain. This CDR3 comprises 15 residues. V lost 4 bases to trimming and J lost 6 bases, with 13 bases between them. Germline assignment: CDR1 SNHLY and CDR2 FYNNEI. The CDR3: CASSVSRILNSPLHF. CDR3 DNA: TGTGCCAGCAGTGTCTCCCGGATCCTTAATTCACCCCTCCACTTT.

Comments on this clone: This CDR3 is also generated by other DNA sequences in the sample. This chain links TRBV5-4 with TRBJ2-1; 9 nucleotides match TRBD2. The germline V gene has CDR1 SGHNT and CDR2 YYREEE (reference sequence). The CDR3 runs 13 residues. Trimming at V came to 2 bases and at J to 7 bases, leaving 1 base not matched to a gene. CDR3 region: CASSFSGGNEQFF. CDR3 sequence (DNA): TGTGCCAGCAGCTTCAGCGGGGGGAATGAGCAGTTCTTC.

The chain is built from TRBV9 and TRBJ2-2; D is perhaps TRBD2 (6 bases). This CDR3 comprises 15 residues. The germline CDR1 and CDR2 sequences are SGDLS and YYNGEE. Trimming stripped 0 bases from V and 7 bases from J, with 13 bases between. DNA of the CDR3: TGTGCCAGCAGCGTAGCGTGGGGAGCGGGCGGGGAGCTGTTTTTT. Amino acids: CASSVAWGAGGELFF. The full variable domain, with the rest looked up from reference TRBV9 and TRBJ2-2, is DSGVTQTPKHLITATGQRVTLRCSPRSGDLSVYWYQQSLDQGLQFLIQYYNGEERAKGNILERFSAQQFPDLHSELNLSSLELGDSALYFCASSVAWGAGGELFFGEGSRLTVL.

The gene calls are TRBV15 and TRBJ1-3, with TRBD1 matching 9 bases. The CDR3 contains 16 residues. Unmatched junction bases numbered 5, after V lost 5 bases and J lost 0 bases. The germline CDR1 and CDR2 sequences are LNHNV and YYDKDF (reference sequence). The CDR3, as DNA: TGTGCCACCAGCGAGGGGACAGGGAGCTCTGGAAACACCATATATTTT. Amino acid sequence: CATSEGTGSSGNTIYF.

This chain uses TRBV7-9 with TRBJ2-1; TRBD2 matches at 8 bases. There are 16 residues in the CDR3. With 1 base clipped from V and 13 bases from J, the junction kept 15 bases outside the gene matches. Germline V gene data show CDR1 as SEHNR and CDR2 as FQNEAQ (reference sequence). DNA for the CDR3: TGTGCCAGCAGCTTAGGTGTTCCGGGACTAGTAAGTAGTCAGTTCTTC. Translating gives CASSLGVPGLVSSQFF.

CDR3 loop: CASSLKSTGELFF. In nucleotides, the CDR3 is TGTGCCAGCAGTTTAAAGAGCACCGGGGAGCTGTTTTTT. This sequence joins TRBV27 and TRBJ2-2; D remains ambiguous. Germline CDR1 reads MNHEY; CDR2 reads SMNVEV (reference sequence). With 2 bases removed from V and 4 bases from J, the gap between germline ends came to 5 bases. CDR3 length: 13 residues.

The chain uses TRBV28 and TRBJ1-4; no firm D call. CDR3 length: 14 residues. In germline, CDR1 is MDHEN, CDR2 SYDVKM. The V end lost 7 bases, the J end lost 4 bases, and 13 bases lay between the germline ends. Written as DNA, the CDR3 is TGTGCCAGCACAGGAAGACGGAGTAATGAAAAACTGTTTTTT. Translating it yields CASTGRRSNEKLFF. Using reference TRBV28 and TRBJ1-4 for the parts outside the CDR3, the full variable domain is DVKVTQSSRYLVKRTGEKVFLECVQDMDHENMFWYRQDPGLGLRLIYFSYDVKMKEKGDIPEGYSVSREKKERFSLILESASTNQTSMYLCASTGRRSNEKLFFGSGTQLSVL.

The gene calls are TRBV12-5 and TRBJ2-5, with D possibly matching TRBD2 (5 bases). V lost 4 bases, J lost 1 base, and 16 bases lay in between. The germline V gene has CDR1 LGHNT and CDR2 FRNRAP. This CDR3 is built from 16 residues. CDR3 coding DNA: TGTGCTAGTGGTTCTGGGAGAGCTCCAGCCCAAGAGACCCAGTACTTC. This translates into CASGSGRAPAQETQYF.

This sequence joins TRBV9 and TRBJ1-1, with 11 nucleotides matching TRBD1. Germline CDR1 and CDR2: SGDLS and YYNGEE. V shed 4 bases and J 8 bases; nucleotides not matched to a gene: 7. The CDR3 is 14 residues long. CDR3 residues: CASSLTGTGGEAFF. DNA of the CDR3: TGTGCCAGCAGCTTAACCGGGACAGGGGGAGAAGCTTTCTTT.

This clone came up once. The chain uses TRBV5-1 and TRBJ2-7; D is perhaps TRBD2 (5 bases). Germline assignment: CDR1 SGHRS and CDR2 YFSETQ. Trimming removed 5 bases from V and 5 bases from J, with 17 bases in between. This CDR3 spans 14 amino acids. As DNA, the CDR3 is TGCGCCAGCAGTCGGGGTGCGAATTCTGACGAGCAGTACTTC. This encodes CASSRGANSDEQYF.

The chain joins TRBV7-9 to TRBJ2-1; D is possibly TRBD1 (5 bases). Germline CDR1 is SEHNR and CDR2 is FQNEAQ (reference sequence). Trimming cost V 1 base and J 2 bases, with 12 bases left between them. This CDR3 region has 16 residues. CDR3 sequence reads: CASSLDSTGAYNEQFF. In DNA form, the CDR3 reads TGTGCCAGCAGCTTAGATAGTACAGGCGCCTACAATGAGCAGTTCTTC.

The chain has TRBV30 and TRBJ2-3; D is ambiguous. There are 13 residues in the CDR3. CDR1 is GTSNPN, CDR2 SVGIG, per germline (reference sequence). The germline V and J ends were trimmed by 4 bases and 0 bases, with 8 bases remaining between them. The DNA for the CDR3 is TGTGCCTGGATCCCCGATAGCACAGATACGCAGTATTTT. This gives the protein CAWIPDSTDTQYF.

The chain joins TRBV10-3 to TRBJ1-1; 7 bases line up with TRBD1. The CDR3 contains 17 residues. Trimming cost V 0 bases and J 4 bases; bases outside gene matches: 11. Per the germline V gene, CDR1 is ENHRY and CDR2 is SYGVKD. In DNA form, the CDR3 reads TGTGCCATCAGTGAGTCCTACTATCAGGGGGTAGGCACTGAAGCTTTCTTT. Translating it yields CAISESYYQGVGTEAFF.

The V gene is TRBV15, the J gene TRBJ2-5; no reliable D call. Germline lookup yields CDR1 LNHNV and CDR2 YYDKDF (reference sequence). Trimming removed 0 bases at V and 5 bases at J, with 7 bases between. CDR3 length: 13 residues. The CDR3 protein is CATSRDAAETQYF. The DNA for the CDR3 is TGTGCCACCAGCAGAGATGCGGCCGAGACCCAGTACTTC.

This CDR3 is CASSFGQASDTQYF. The CDR3 bases are TGTGCCAGCAGCTTCGGTCAGGCCTCAGATACGCAGTATTTT. The V gene is TRBV5-6, the J gene TRBJ2-3, with D unresolved. Looked up from germline, CDR1 is SGHDT and CDR2 is YYEEEE. Trimming shortened V by 2 bases and J by 4 bases, and 11 bases separated the two germline ends. CDR3 size: 14 residues.

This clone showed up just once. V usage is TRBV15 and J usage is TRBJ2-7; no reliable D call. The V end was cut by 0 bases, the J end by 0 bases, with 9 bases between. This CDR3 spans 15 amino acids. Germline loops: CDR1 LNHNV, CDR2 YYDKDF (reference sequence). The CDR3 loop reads CATSRDLTSSYEQYF. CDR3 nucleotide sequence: TGTGCCACCAGCAGAGATCTAACATCCTCCTACGAGCAGTACTTC.

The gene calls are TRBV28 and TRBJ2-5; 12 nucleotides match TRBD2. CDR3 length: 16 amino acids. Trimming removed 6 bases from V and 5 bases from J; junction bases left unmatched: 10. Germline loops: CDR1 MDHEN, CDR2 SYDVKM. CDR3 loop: CASRAVLAGGLETQYF. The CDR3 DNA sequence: TGTGCCAGCAGGGCCGTCCTAGCGGGGGGGCTGGAGACCCAGTACTTC.

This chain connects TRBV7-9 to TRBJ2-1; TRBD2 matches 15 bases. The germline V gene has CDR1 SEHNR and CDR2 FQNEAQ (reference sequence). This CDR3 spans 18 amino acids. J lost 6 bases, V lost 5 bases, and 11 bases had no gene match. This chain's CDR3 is CASSGWTSGRAAGNEQFF. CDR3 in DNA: TGTGCCAGCAGCGGGTGGACTAGCGGGAGGGCCGCAGGCAATGAGCAGTTCTTC.

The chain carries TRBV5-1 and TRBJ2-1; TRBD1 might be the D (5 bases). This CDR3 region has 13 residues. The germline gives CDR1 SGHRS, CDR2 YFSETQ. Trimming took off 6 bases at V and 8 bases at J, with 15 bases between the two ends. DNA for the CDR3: TGCGCCAGCAACGGCCAGGGTATCGATGAGCAGTTCTTC. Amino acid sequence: CASNGQGIDEQFF.